A selection of T cell receptor beta chains follows, all from one sample in a study of blood T cell repertoires in COVID-19. The assay was immunoSEQ multiplex PCR, and TCRdb's table has in-frame clones only and misses some. The sample shows about 130,000 clones, 74% of them seen only once. Source material: peripheral blood. These receptors came from a man aged 55 to 69 with acute or convalescent COVID-19. Both conserved end residues are part of each CDR3. The D gene is left open where the match is weak. A row's size may be missing; if present it is once, few, many or a size class.

clone_size: -; v_call: TRBV12-5; j_call: TRBJ1-1; d_call: TRBD1; cdr3_nt: TGTGCTAGTGGTGTACAGGGGGCTTCGAACACTGAAGCTTTCTTT; cdr3_aa: CASGVQGASNTEAFF
clone_size: -; v_call: TRBV5-1; j_call: TRBJ1-4; d_call: -; cdr3_nt: TGCGCCAGCAGCTTGGCAGGGATTGAGGAAAAACTGTTTTTT; cdr3_aa: CASSLAGIEEKLFF
clone_size: -; v_call: TRBV10-3; j_call: TRBJ2-2; d_call: TRBD1; cdr3_nt: TGTGCCATCAAGCCAGGGGGCGCGGCGAACACCGGGGAGCTGTTTTTT; cdr3_aa: CAIKPGGAANTGELFF
clone_size: -; v_call: TRBV10-3; j_call: TRBJ1-1; d_call: TRBD1; cdr3_nt: TGTGCCATCAGGAAGACAGGGGCTGAAGCTTTCTTT; cdr3_aa: CAIRKTGAEAFF
clone_size: -; v_call: TRBV7-8; j_call: TRBJ2-4; d_call: TRBD1; cdr3_nt: TGTGCCAGCACCCAGGTGGGGACAGAAAACATTCAGTACTTC; cdr3_aa: CASTQVGTENIQYF
clone_size: -; v_call: TRBV19; j_call: TRBJ1-2; d_call: TRBD1; cdr3_nt: TGTGCCAGTAGTCCAGTAGGGGGACAGGGGGATCCCAACTATGGCTACACCTTC; cdr3_aa: CASSPVGGQGDPNYGYTF
clone_size: -; v_call: TRBV5-1; j_call: TRBJ1-4; d_call: TRBD1; cdr3_nt: TGCGCCAGCAGCTTCATCGGGACAGGGGAAGAAAAACTGTTTTTT; cdr3_aa: CASSFIGTGEEKLFF
clone_size: few; v_call: TRBV30; j_call: TRBJ2-7; d_call: -; cdr3_nt: TGTGCCTTACAGGGCCCCTCCTACGAGCAGTACTTC; cdr3_aa: CALQGPSYEQYF
clone_size: -; v_call: TRBV30; j_call: TRBJ1-4; d_call: TRBD1; cdr3_nt: TGTGCCTGGAGTGTAAATACAGGGGCTAATGAAAAACTGTTTTTT; cdr3_aa: CAWSVNTGANEKLFF
clone_size: -; v_call: TRBV11-2; j_call: TRBJ1-2; d_call: -; cdr3_nt: TGTGCCAGCAGAAATACAGGGTCCACTAACTATGGCTACACCTTC; cdr3_aa: CASRNTGSTNYGYTF
clone_size: -; v_call: TRBV4-1; j_call: TRBJ1-2; d_call: TRBD1; cdr3_nt: TGCGCCAGCAGCCACGGACAGGGAATAGGTGGAAATGGCTACACCTTC; cdr3_aa: CASSHGQGIGGNGYTF
clone_size: -; v_call: TRBV7-2; j_call: TRBJ2-7; d_call: TRBD2; cdr3_nt: TGTGCCAGCAGCGGAAGCGGGGGGGGATCCGAGCAGTACTTC; cdr3_aa: CASSGSGGGSEQYF
clone_size: -; v_call: TRBV3-1/TRBV3-2; j_call: TRBJ2-3; d_call: -; cdr3_nt: TGTGCCAGCCCCGAGCCCGTCGGGTATACGCAGTATTTT; cdr3_aa: CASPEPVGYTQYF
clone_size: few; v_call: TRBV5-1; j_call: TRBJ2-2; d_call: -; cdr3_nt: TGCGCCAGTAACCCGACAGGGAACACCGGGGAGCTGTTTTTT; cdr3_aa: CASNPTGNTGELFF
clone_size: -; v_call: TRBV2; j_call: TRBJ2-3; d_call: TRBD2; cdr3_nt: TGTGCCAGCAGACCACTAGCGGGGGGGCTCGTGACAGATACGCAGTATTTT; cdr3_aa: CASRPLAGGLVTDTQYF
clone_size: -; v_call: TRBV23-1; j_call: TRBJ2-7; d_call: -; cdr3_nt: TGCGCCAGCAGCCCCTGGGGCCTTCAGAGACTCTACGAGCAGTACTTC; cdr3_aa: CASSPWGLQRLYEQYF